This T cell receptor (beta chain) is from a study of blood T cell repertoires in COVID-19. Across the whole study: Both acute and convalescent COVID-19 samples were obtained from the United States, Italy and Spain.

V was clipped by 0 bases and J by 3 bases, with 14 bases between them. Germline V gives CDR1 MNHEY, CDR2 SVGAGI. CDR3 length: 16 residues. Sequencing used immunoSEQ multiplex PCR; TCRdb keeps in-frame clones, though not all of them. The repertoire consists of roughly 220,000 clones, with roughly 88% occurring once and the leading ten covering roughly 15%. Participant age was roughly 18 to 100 years, and participants resided in roughly 25 US areas. Sequences were obtained from PBMCs or T cells enriched from blood (not recorded which). V is TRBV6-5 and J is TRBJ1-1, with D maybe TRBD1 (5 bases). This TCR was sampled from a woman aged 50 to 60 with acute COVID-19. The CDR3 nucleotides are TGTGCCAGCAGTTACTCGATCCGGGGGTTAGACACTGAAGCTTTCTTT. Encoded protein: CASSYSIRGLDTEAFF.